The 30 T cell receptor beta chains below come from one sample, sequenced in a study of metastatic and nonmetastatic thyroid tumors. TCRdb re-analyzed the PCR reads using MiXCR. Among about 28,000 clones listed, roughly 3.7% were seen once. Thyroid surgery took place with no prior treatment in any patient. The sequenced sample was blood. The receptors stem from a male donor with papillary thyroid cancer or a benign thyroid nodule (not recorded which). Some clones in this sample may be carry-over from other donors' samples.

This clone was detected ten times or more. This chain links TRBV11-2 with TRBJ2-1, with 12 bases fitting TRBD2. Trimming removed 1 base from V and 13 bases from J; junction bases left unmatched: 5. The CDR3 sequence is 14 residues long. Germline V gene data show CDR1 as SGHAT and CDR2 as FQNNGV. The CDR3 region is CASSLGTSGVTQFF. The CDR3 coding sequence is TGTGCCAGCAGCTTAGGGACTAGCGGGGTCACTCAGTTCTTC.

This clone was found many times. This chain connects TRBV11-2 to TRBJ2-5; D remains ambiguous. Per the germline V gene, CDR1 is SGHAT and CDR2 is FQNNGV. CDR3 length: 15 amino acids. Trimming removed 0 bases at V and 5 bases at J, with 13 bases between. CDR3 loop: CASSLDGQERETQYF. The CDR3 bases are TGTGCCAGCAGCTTAGATGGGCAGGAGAGGGAGACCCAGTACTTC.

The table lists this clone with a few counts. This chain joins TRBV6-5 and TRBJ1-5; D is unresolved. The CDR3 contains 10 residues. With 11 bases removed from V and 7 bases from J, the gap between germline ends came to 9 bases. Germline-derived CDR1 and CDR2 are MNHEY and SVGAGI. CDR3 nucleotide sequence: TGTGCCGGCCTAAGACAGCCCCAGCATTTT. Translating it yields CAGLRQPQHF.

This clone was observed many times. V gene TRBV5-1 combines with J gene TRBJ1-4; no reliable D call. The germline V and J ends were trimmed by 2 bases and 1 base, with 6 bases remaining between them. The CDR3 is made up of 14 amino acids. Looked up from germline, CDR1 is SGHRS and CDR2 is YFSETQ. CDR3 protein: CASSLGQTNEKLFF. As DNA, the CDR3 is TGCGCCAGCAGCTTAGGTCAAACTAATGAAAAACTGTTTTTT.

This clone was recorded many times. CDR3 protein: CASSESPGGWYEQYF. CDR3 nucleotide sequence: TGTGCCAGCAGTGAATCGCCCGGGGGCTGGTACGAGCAGTACTTC. V gene TRBV2 combines with J gene TRBJ2-7; tentatively, D is TRBD1 or TRBD2 (6 bases each). V was shortened by 2 bases and J by 4 bases, with 15 bases between the two germline ends. Germline CDR1 SNHLY, CDR2 FYNNEI. This CDR3 contains 15 residues.

This clone appeared a few times. The CDR3, as DNA: TGCGCCAGCAGTGAGGGGACAAGGTATAGGTACTTC. Translating it yields CASSEGTRYRYF. V gene TRBV10-2 combines with J gene TRBJ2-5; D might be TRBD1 (6 bases). V shed 2 bases and J shed 13 bases, with 14 bases lying between them. The CDR3 contains 12 residues. The germline CDR1 and CDR2 sequences are WSHSY and SAAADI.

The chain combines TRBV20-1 with TRBJ2-1; 11 bases line up with TRBD2. Germline values: CDR1 DFQATT, CDR2 SNEGSKA (reference sequence). V dropped 3 bases and J dropped 3; count of bases not matched to a gene: 4. This CDR3 is built from 15 residues. CDR3 residues: CSARLLAGDYNEQFF. The CDR3 DNA sequence: TGCAGTGCTAGGTTACTAGCGGGAGACTACAATGAGCAGTTCTTC.

This clone was observed at least ten times. This rearrangement joins TRBV27 to TRBJ1-5; tentatively, D is TRBD1 (6 bases). The V end lost 2 bases, the J end lost 7 bases, and 15 bases lay between the germline ends. There are 15 residues in the CDR3. Germline CDR1 MNHEY, CDR2 SMNVEV (reference sequence). CDR3 in amino acids: CASSLGNRERQPQHF. CDR3 in DNA: TGTGCCAGCAGTTTAGGCAACAGGGAAAGGCAGCCCCAGCATTTT.

This clone was counted many times. This chain connects TRBV20-1 to TRBJ2-7; D uncertain. The germline V gene has CDR1 DFQATT and CDR2 SNEGSKA (reference sequence). The V end was cut by 2 bases, the J end by 2 bases, with 7 bases between. The length of the CDR3 is 12 residues. CDR3 sequence (DNA): TGCAGTGCTAGAATGGCAACCTACGAGCAGTACTTC. Translating gives CSARMATYEQYF.

In its sample, this clone was seen a few times. Mismatch with germline at one junction end may stem from a read error. The V call is TRBV27, the J call TRBJ1-1, with D possibly matching TRBD1 (5 bases). Looked up from germline, CDR1 is MNHEY and CDR2 is SMNVEV (reference sequence). This CDR3 has 16 amino acids. In nucleotides, the CDR3 is TGTGCCAGCAGACCACGGGGGTGGGGGTTCAACACTGAAGATTTCTTT. Its protein is CASRPRGWGFNTEDFF.

V is TRBV30 and J is TRBJ1-4, with D perhaps TRBD1 (6 bases). V was shortened by 0 bases and J by 4 bases, with 12 bases between the two germline ends. The CDR3 length is 15 residues. Per the germline V gene, CDR1 is GTSNPN and CDR2 is SVGIG (reference sequence). This chain's CDR3 is CAWSVRGGFNEKLFF. The CDR3 region has the DNA TGTGCCTGGAGTGTACGTGGGGGCTTTAATGAAAAACTGTTTTTT.

Details on this clone: A read error may explain this, as a much larger clone is one base away. The chain is built from TRBV12-3 or TRBV12-4 and TRBJ1-5, with unresolved D. The ends were cut back, 1 base at V and 3 bases at J, with 4 bases in the middle. The CDR3 has 13 residues. The DNA of the CDR3 is TGTGCCAGCAGTTTAGAGCTCAATCAGCCCCAGCATTTT. This translates into CASSLELNQPQHF.

This clone was counted a few times. This clone may be a read error of a much larger clone one base away. CDR3 region: CASSSLSGDTHYF. CDR3 in DNA: TGTGCCAGCAGCTCTCTTAGTGGGGATACGCATTATTTT. The chain joins TRBV7-9 to TRBJ2-3, with D unresolved. This CDR3 comprises 13 residues. Germline V gene sequence: CDR1 SEHNR, CDR2 FQNEAQ (reference sequence).

The chain couples TRBV6-1 to TRBJ2-3; tentative D call: TRBD1 (5 bases). Germline V CDR1 and CDR2: MNHNS, SASEGT. The CDR3 has 14 residues. V was pared by 3 bases and J by 0 bases, with 7 bases between. This chain's CDR3 is CASSDRASTDTQYF. CDR3 in DNA: TGTGCCAGCAGTGACAGGGCTAGCACAGATACGCAGTATTTT.

This clone is classed as medium-sized. The chain has TRBV28 and TRBJ1-2; D is ambiguous. Trimming removed 6 bases at V and 5 bases at J, with 4 bases between. CDR3 length: 10 residues. Looked up from germline, CDR1 is MDHEN and CDR2 is SYDVKM. CDR3 loop: CASSQYGYTF. CDR3 DNA sequence: TGTGCCAGCAGCCAGTATGGCTACACCTTC.

This clone is termed medium-sized. This chain joins TRBV6-1 and TRBJ1-5, with no clear D. The germline CDR1 and CDR2 sequences are MNHNS and SASEGT. The CDR3 length is 14 residues. V lost 2 bases and J lost 5, with 10 bases in between. The CDR3 spells CASSEIVRDQPQHF. The CDR3 nucleotides read TGTGCCAGCAGTGAAATCGTTCGAGATCAGCCCCAGCATTTT.

About this clone: The same CDR3 also results from other DNA sequences found in this sample. The V gene is TRBV11-2, the J gene TRBJ2-6, with TRBD1 as a possible D gene (5 bases). Germline CDR1 reads SGHAT; CDR2 reads FQNNGV. V was clipped by 0 bases and J by 4 bases, with 7 bases between them. CDR3 length: 15 residues. CDR3 loop: CASSLDRAGANVLTF. In nucleotides, the CDR3 is TGTGCCAGCAGCTTAGACAGGGCCGGGGCCAACGTCCTGACTTTC.

By share of the sample, this clone is medium-sized. The chain links TRBV6-1 to TRBJ2-1; 15 nucleotides align to TRBD2. CDR3 length: 15 amino acids. Germline CDR1 is MNHNS and CDR2 is SASEGT. The V segment lost 6 bases and the J segment 6 bases; nucleotides outside the gene matches: 3. CDR3 in DNA: TGTGCCAGCAGAGGACTAGCGGGGGGGGTCAATGAGCAGTTCTTC. It specifies CASRGLAGGVNEQFF.

This clone was counted many times. One end of the junction is discordant with germline, which a read error may explain. The chain couples TRBV7-9 to TRBJ2-2, with D maybe TRBD2 (5 bases). The CDR3 is 15 amino acids. CDR1 is SEHNR, CDR2 FQNEAQ, per germline (reference sequence). The CDR3 sequence is CASSSGWAGTGEPFF. CDR3 nucleotide sequence: TGTGCCAGCAGCTCCGGGTGGGCTGGAACCGGGGAGCCGTTTTTT. Combining the CDR3 with reference TRBV7-9 and TRBJ2-2 gives the whole variable domain DTGVSQNPRHKITKRGQNVTFRCDPISEHNRLYWYRQTLGQGPEFLTYFQNEAQLEKSRLLSDRFSAERPKGSFSTLEIQRTEQGDSAMYLCASSSGWAGTGEPFFGEGSRLTVL.

This chain joins TRBV19 and TRBJ2-2, with TRBD1 matching over 7 bases. The CDR3 runs to 15 residues. Germline assignment: CDR1 LNHDA and CDR2 SQIVND (reference sequence). Germline trimming cut 10 bases from V and 5 bases from J; bases unmatched to any gene: 13. The chain's CDR3 is CATRKPTGSTGELFF. Here the CDR3 DNA reads TGTGCCACCAGGAAACCGACAGGGTCAACCGGGGAGCTGTTTTTT.

This clone was counted ten times or more. The V and J genes are TRBV20-1 and TRBJ2-3; TRBD2 matches 9 bases. From germline, CDR1 is DFQATT and CDR2 SNEGSKA (reference sequence). The CDR3 sequence is 17 residues long. Trimming removed 1 base from V and 1 base from J; junction bases left unmatched: 9. This CDR3 is CSARGIGREGRTDTQYF. The CDR3 region has the DNA TGCAGTGCTAGAGGCATTGGGCGGGAGGGCCGCACAGATACGCAGTATTTT.

A few counts support this clone. The chain carries TRBV20-1 and TRBJ2-1; D gene ambiguous. Germline loops: CDR1 DFQATT, CDR2 SNEGSKA (reference sequence). The CDR3 contains 11 residues. V lost 5 bases and J lost 9, with 11 bases in between. The CDR3 DNA is TGCAGTGCTGTATCGGGCTTTGAGCAGTTCTTC. Amino acid sequence: CSAVSGFEQFF.

The chain couples TRBV11-2 to TRBJ2-5; 11 nucleotides line up with TRBD2. The V gene end was trimmed by 5 bases and the J gene end by 5 bases; junction bases not matched to a gene: 10. The germline gives CDR1 SGHAT, CDR2 FQNNGV. The CDR3 is 16 amino acids. In DNA form, the CDR3 reads TGTGCCAGCAGCCCCGGACTAGCGGGTATATCTGAGACCCAGTACTTC. Protein product: CASSPGLAGISETQYF.

This clone was counted between two and nine times. The chain is built from TRBV7-9 and TRBJ2-1; maybe TRBD2 (7 bases). This CDR3 has 16 residues. V was cut by 5 bases and J by 2 bases, with 16 bases left in between. Germline V CDR1 and CDR2: SEHNR, FQNEAQ (reference sequence). The chain's CDR3 is CASSALRGGAYNEQFF. Here the CDR3 DNA reads TGTGCCAGCAGCGCCCTGAGGGGGGGGGCCTACAATGAGCAGTTCTTC.

This clone was picked up a small number of times. The genes are TRBV30 and TRBJ1-1; D possibly corresponds to TRBD1 (6 bases). V lost 2 bases and J 0 bases, leaving 13 bases between the germline ends. Germline CDR1 and CDR2: GTSNPN and SVGIG (reference sequence). The CDR3 has 15 residues. The CDR3 bases are TGTGCCTGGAGTTATGGACAGCCCATGAACACTGAAGCTTTCTTT. Translation gives CAWSYGQPMNTEAFF.

This clone was recorded many times. Distinct nucleotide sequences in the sample also encode this CDR3. The chain combines TRBV7-8 with TRBJ1-5; D remains unclear. This CDR3 has 14 residues. V was cut by 2 bases and J by 3 bases, with 8 bases left in between. Germline values: CDR1 SGHVS, CDR2 FQNEAQ. The CDR3 loop reads CASSLRRINQPQHF. The CDR3 DNA is TGTGCCAGCAGCTTAAGGAGGATCAATCAGCCCCAGCATTTT. The variable domain in full, with the rest retrieved from reference TRBV7-8 and TRBJ1-5, is GAGVSQSPRYKVAKRGQDVALRCDPISGHVSLFWYQQALGQGPEFLTYFQNEAQLDKSGLPSDRFFAERPEGSVSTLKIQRTQQEDSAVYLCASSLRRINQPQHFGDGTRLSIL.

At least ten counts were recorded for this clone. The gene calls are TRBV12-3 or TRBV12-4 and TRBJ1-1; D not resolved. The CDR3 is made up of 14 amino acids. Trimming removed 0 bases at V and 1 base at J, with 6 bases between. The CDR3 DNA reads as TGTGCCAGCAGTTTAGCGAATAGGAACACTGAAGCTTTCTTT. This gives the protein CASSLANRNTEAFF.

This clone was observed at least ten times. This chain connects TRBV7-2 to TRBJ1-5; D is uncertain. Trimming pared 5 bases from V and 4 bases from J, leaving 12 bases between. Germline V gene data show CDR1 as SGHTA and CDR2 as FQGNSA. The CDR3 has 14 residues. The DNA for the CDR3 is TGTGCCAGCAGCGGTTGGCTCCGGAATCAGCCCCAGCATTTT. Protein: CASSGWLRNQPQHF.

As regards this clone: This sample also contains other DNA sequences that code for the same CDR3. This chain links TRBV6-1 with TRBJ1-1; no definite D call. In germline, CDR1 is MNHNS, CDR2 SASEGT. Trimming stripped 0 bases from V and 5 bases from J, with 7 bases between. The CDR3 runs 13 residues. The CDR3 is CASSEAGRTEAFF. CDR3 DNA: TGTGCCAGCAGTGAAGCCGGGCGGACTGAAGCTTTCTTT.

Remarks on this clone: No conserved phenylalanine or tryptophan is present at the end of the CDR3, so a read error is the likely explanation. This chain connects TRBV20-1 to TRBJ1-5; D ambiguous. The CDR3 is 14 residues long. Germline V gives CDR1 DFQATT, CDR2 SNEGSKA (reference sequence). CDR3 in amino acids: CRARDVRSNQPQHS. DNA of the CDR3: TGCCGTGCTAGAGACGTACGGAGCAATCAGCCCCAGCATTCT.